This entry lists 11 T cell receptor beta chains sequenced from one sample in a study of beta chain features in type 1 diabetes. What was sequenced were expressed TCRB transcripts, since all of the isolated RNA had been reverse transcribed. Assay used: immunoSEQ multiplex PCR; TCRdb lists only in-frame clones, some missing. Of under 950,000 clones listed, about a sixth are singletons. The sequenced material came from naive CD4+ T cells from blood. These receptors were obtained from a woman younger than 35 in good health.

The table lists this clone with a few counts. The V and J genes are TRBV7-2 and TRBJ2-7, with D unresolved. This CDR3 is built from 13 residues. Germline CDR1 reads SGHTA; CDR2 reads FQGNSA. Between the trimmed V and J ends, which lost 1 base and 6 bases, there was a span of 10 bases. CDR3 protein: CASSLGASLEQYF. CDR3 in DNA: TGTGCCAGCAGCTTAGGGGCGTCCCTCGAGCAGTACTTC.

This clone was seen more than once but under ten times. J is TRBJ2-5 and V is TRBV6-1; D ambiguous. CDR3 size: 12 residues. Germline V gene data show CDR1 as MNHNS and CDR2 as SASEGT. The ends were cut back, 7 bases at V and 0 bases at J, with 6 bases in the middle. CDR3 sequence reads: CASTWYQETQYF. CDR3 DNA: TGTGCCAGCACTTGGTACCAAGAGACCCAGTACTTC.

The rearrangement joins TRBV6-6 to TRBJ2-7; the match to TRBD2 covers 11 bases. V lost 8 bases to trimming and J lost 3 bases; unmatched junction nucleotides: 6. The germline V gene has CDR1 MNHNY and CDR2 SVGAGI (reference sequence). This CDR3 is built from 14 residues. The CDR3 spells CASAGLAVHYEQYF. In DNA, the CDR3 is TGTGCCAGCGCGGGACTAGCGGTTCACTACGAGCAGTACTTC.

The chain has TRBV4-2 and TRBJ2-7; D gene uncertain. The CDR3 is 13 residues long. Germline assignment: CDR1 LGHNA and CDR2 YNFKEQ. V lost 1 base and J lost 6, with 10 bases in between. The CDR3 loop is CASSQGLGGEQYF. In DNA form, the CDR3 reads TGTGCCAGCAGCCAAGGACTGGGTGGCGAGCAGTACTTC.

The chain recombines TRBV18 with TRBJ2-1; D gene uncertain. The CDR3 length is 13 residues. With 6 bases removed from V and 6 bases from J, the gap between germline ends came to 12 bases. Germline assignment: CDR1 KGHSH and CDR2 LQKENI. CDR3 sequence reads: CASSRGTINEQFF. CDR3 in DNA: TGTGCCAGCTCCCGCGGCACAATCAATGAGCAGTTCTTC.

This rearrangement joins TRBV7-8 to TRBJ2-7, with 10 bases identical to TRBD1. Germline lookup yields CDR1 SGHVS and CDR2 FQNEAQ. Unmatched junction bases numbered 1, after V lost 3 bases and J lost 2 bases. This CDR3 spans 14 amino acids. The DNA for the CDR3 is TGTGCCAGCAGCTTGGACAGGGGGACCTACGAGCAGTACTTC. It encodes CASSLDRGTYEQYF.

The genes are TRBV21-1 and TRBJ2-7; the table names TRBD2, a call not compared with the DNA. TRBV21-1 represents a pseudogene. This CDR3 spans 12 amino acids. The CDR3 DNA reads TGTGCCAGCAGGAGAGAGTGCGCCGAGCAGTACTTC. It specifies CASRRECAEQYF.

This clone was counted a single time. The chain links TRBV7-8 to TRBJ2-5; perhaps D is TRBD1 or TRBD2 (5 bases each). Matching the DNA end better, TRBJ2-7 makes the J call doubtful. The germline V gene encodes CDR1 SGHVS and CDR2 FQNEAQ. The CDR3 spans 14 residues. CDR3 DNA sequence: TGTGCCAGCAGCCCCCGGGACCTCACCTACGAGCAGTACTTC. Its translation is CASSPRDLTYEQYF.

The chain joins TRBV5-1 to TRBJ2-5; no clear D gene. Looked up from germline, CDR1 is SGHRS and CDR2 is YFSETQ. This CDR3 spans 14 amino acids. V dropped 0 bases and J dropped 2 bases, with 8 bases sitting between them. The CDR3 here is CASSLVTEQETQYF. The CDR3 DNA reads as TGCGCCAGCAGCTTGGTTACAGAGCAAGAGACCCAGTACTTC.

This clone appeared a few times. The chain carries TRBV28 and TRBJ2-1; 8 bases are a match to TRBD2. The germline V gene encodes CDR1 MDHEN and CDR2 SYDVKM. This CDR3 is built from 15 residues. Trimming at V came to 6 bases and at J to 7 bases, leaving 11 bases not matched to a gene. This CDR3 reads CASRPGGRATNEQFF. CDR3 nucleotides: TGTGCCAGCAGACCGGGAGGGCGGGCGACAAATGAGCAGTTCTTC.

The chain recombines TRBV7-3 with TRBJ2-2; D gene ambiguous. Germline assignment: CDR1 SGHTA and CDR2 FQGTGA. V was trimmed by 2 bases and J by 3 bases, leaving 10 bases between them. This CDR3 contains 15 residues. As DNA, the CDR3 is TGTGCCAGCAGCTTACTCCGGGCGGACACCGGGGAGCTGTTTTTT. Protein product: CASSLLRADTGELFF.